Listed here is a single T cell receptor beta chain. Sample donors were healthy Caucasian individuals that came from Russia, aged roughly 6 to 100. Per sample, a minimum of 6 million PBMCs were isolated. This entry belongs to a study of blood T cells in healthy people across ages. Combining a sample-barcoded 5' primer with a J-beta primer mix, a second PCR ran for about 7 to 11 cycles. Tags on each cDNA molecule came from a template-switch adaptor with 12 random nucleotides. Each CDR3 protein is one row after TCRdb ran MiXCR on the 5' RACE reads. This sample carries about 970,000 distinct CDR3 sequences, about 53% of them seen once, and the ten largest clones take 20% to 25%. There are 15 residues in the CDR3. From germline, CDR1 is MDHEN and CDR2 SYDVKM. Trimming removed 4 bases from V and 4 bases from J, with 16 bases in between.

V usage is TRBV28 and J usage is TRBJ1-2; maybe TRBD1 (6 bases). The TCR sequence derives from a woman in her fifties or sixties in good health. The sequenced sample was blood. The CDR3 loop reads CASSSDARGSYGYTF. Here the CDR3 DNA reads TGTGCCAGCAGTTCAGACGCGAGGGGGAGCTATGGCTACACCTTC.